Following are 19 T cell receptor beta chains from one sample sequenced in a study of T cells in tumors after PD-1 blockade (dated by TCRdb to the late 2010s). The library was obtained by the immunoSEQ multiplex PCR assay. In its TCRdb copy, this immuneACCESS table keeps in-frame sequences only and misses some clones. Where compared with another copy, unresolved V genes explain less than half of these, and the others have no known cause. The sample records around 35,000 clones, 73% of which are singletons. The top ten hold almost 40% of the sample. The time point label of this sample denotes: after anti-PD-1 therapy. Here the sequenced sample was PBMCs, taken after anti-PD-1 treatment. These receptors were taken from a human donor with basal cell carcinoma.

This chain connects TRBV4-3 to TRBJ2-1; D is unresolved. The germline V gene encodes CDR1 LGHNA and CDR2 YSLEER. Trimming stripped 0 bases from V and 13 bases from J, with 10 bases between. The CDR3 contains 12 residues. CDR3 amino acids: CASSQDERVQFF. CDR3 in DNA: TGCGCCAGCAGCCAAGATGAAAGGGTTCAGTTCTTC.

The rearrangement joins TRBV30 to TRBJ1-2, with D perhaps TRBD1 (6 bases). V was pared by 4 bases and J by 4 bases, with 13 bases between. This CDR3 is 13 amino acids long. Germline V gene sequence: CDR1 GTSNPN, CDR2 SVGIG (reference sequence). This CDR3 is CAWTPGGRYGYTF. In nucleotides, the CDR3 is TGTGCCTGGACTCCCGGGGGGCGCTATGGCTACACCTTC. Full variable domain (outside the CDR3, taken from reference TRBV30 and TRBJ1-2): SQTIHQWPATLVQPVGSPLSLECTVEGTSNPNLYWYRQAAGRGLQLLFYSVGIGQISSEVPQNLSASRPQDRQFILSSKKLLLSDSGFYLCAWTPGGRYGYTFGSGTRLTVV.

The chain has TRBV4-2 and TRBJ1-4, with D possibly TRBD1 on 5 matching bases. The CDR3 contains 15 residues. Trimming pared 4 bases from V and 1 base from J, leaving 10 bases between. Germline assignment: CDR1 LGHNA and CDR2 YNFKEQ. The CDR3 is CASSRRDGTNEKLFF. In DNA, the CDR3 is TGTGCCAGCAGCCGAAGGGACGGAACTAATGAAAAACTGTTTTTT.

The rearrangement joins TRBV4-2 to TRBJ1-2; D is undetermined. From germline, CDR1 is LGHNA and CDR2 YNFKEQ. V lost 4 bases and J lost 0, with 24 bases in between. This CDR3 has 19 residues. The CDR3 nucleotides are TGTGCCAGCAGCCCTACGGACTCTGCTGGTACCATTTCTAACTATGGCTACACCTTC. The encoded protein is CASSPTDSAGTISNYGYTF.

This chain joins TRBV24-1 and TRBJ1-2; D might be TRBD1 (6 bases). The ends were cut back, 5 bases at V and 3 bases at J, with 12 bases in the middle. The CDR3 is 14 residues long. The germline gives CDR1 KGHDR, CDR2 SFDVKD. The CDR3 reads CATSVSGEYYGYTF. CDR3 nucleotide sequence: TGTGCCACCAGTGTTTCAGGGGAATACTATGGCTACACCTTC.

CDR3 nucleotides: TGTGCCAGCAGTTTAAGTCGCACTTATGCAACTAATGAAAAACTGTTTTTT. This codes for CASSLSRTYATNEKLFF. V and J are TRBV27 and TRBJ1-4; no clear D gene. The CDR3 is made up of 17 amino acids. Germline CDR1 is MNHEY and CDR2 is SMNVEV (reference sequence). V lost 2 bases and J 0 bases, leaving 13 bases between the germline ends.

V usage is TRBV9 and J usage is TRBJ1-4; D not resolved. CDR1 is SGDLS, CDR2 YYNGEE, per germline. Trimming cost V 4 bases and J 0 bases, with 7 bases left between them. CDR3 length equals 14 residues. The CDR3 here is CASSRAATNEKLFF. The DNA for the CDR3 is TGTGCCAGCAGCAGGGCTGCAACTAATGAAAAACTGTTTTTT.

The chain links TRBV5-4 to TRBJ1-2; possibly TRBD1 for D (6 bases). This CDR3 spans 15 amino acids. The V gene lost 4 bases and the J gene lost 4 bases, with 17 bases spanning the gap. Germline CDR1 is SGHNT and CDR2 is YYREEE (reference sequence). The CDR3 DNA is TGTGCCAGCAGCCCTACTGGGCGAGGGGGCTATGGCTACACCTTC. It specifies CASSPTGRGGYGYTF.

This clone came up a few times. The CDR3 region has the DNA TGTGCCAGCAGTGATTGGACAGGGCGGTTGGATTCACCCCTCCACTTT. It translates to CASSDWTGRLDSPLHF. V usage is TRBV6-1 and J usage is TRBJ1-6; 8 bases match TRBD1. The CDR3 has 16 amino acids. Losses at the gene ends were 3 bases for V and 8 bases for J; bases not matched to a gene: 9. CDR1 MNHNS and CDR2 SASEGT come from the germline V gene.

The count of this clone is one. This rearrangement joins TRBV28 to TRBJ2-7, with D possibly called TRBD1 or TRBD2 (5 bases each). The CDR3 is made up of 13 amino acids. Trimming removed 3 bases from V and 3 bases from J, with 9 bases in between. Germline V gene sequence: CDR1 MDHEN, CDR2 SYDVKM. For the CDR3, the DNA is TGTGCCAGCAGTTTGGGGGAGTTCTACGAGCAGTACTTC. This translates into CASSLGEFYEQYF.

The J gene is TRBJ2-3, the V gene TRBV4-3; the match to TRBD2 covers 7 bases. J lost 2 bases, V lost 0 bases, and 8 bases had no gene match. This CDR3 comprises 17 residues. CDR1 LGHNA and CDR2 YSLEER come from the germline V gene. The CDR3 coding sequence is TGCGCCAGCAGCCAAGATGGGCTAGCGGCCCTCACAGATACGCAGTATTTT. Its protein is CASSQDGLAALTDTQYF.

The chain has TRBV12-3 or TRBV12-4 and TRBJ2-7; D not certain. The CDR3 loop spans 11 amino acids. V was pared by 6 bases and J by 0 bases, with 3 bases between. CDR3 in DNA: TGTGCCAGCAGCTACTCCTACGAGCAGTACTTC. Translated, it gives CASSYSYEQYF.

J is TRBJ2-7 and V is TRBV6-5; D remains ambiguous. This CDR3 has 10 amino acids. Trimming took 11 bases from V and 0 from J, leaving 5 bases between them. CDR1 is MNHEY, CDR2 SVGAGI, per germline. The CDR3: CASDSYEQYF. The DNA of the CDR3 is TGTGCCTCCGACTCCTACGAGCAGTACTTC.

This CDR3 is CASSSTGGGSPLHF. The CDR3 DNA follows: TGTGCCAGCAGTTCGACAGGGGGTGGCTCACCCCTCCACTTT. This chain links TRBV28 with TRBJ1-6; 9 bases are a match to TRBD1. This CDR3 has 14 amino acids. Germline CDR1 MDHEN, CDR2 SYDVKM. The trim removed 4 bases at V and 10 bases at J, leaving 5 bases unmatched.

The V and J genes are TRBV4-1 and TRBJ2-5; D ambiguous. Germline values: CDR1 MGHRA, CDR2 YSYEKL. Between the trimmed V and J ends, which lost 3 bases and 4 bases, there was a span of 6 bases. The CDR3 consists of 12 residues. CDR3 amino acids: CASSQDRETQYF. As DNA, the CDR3 is TGCGCCAGCAGCCAGGATCGAGAGACCCAGTACTTC.

This clone rates as medium-sized (0.01 to 0.1%). At the DNA level, this CDR3 is encoded by other sequences in the same sample as well. The rearrangement uses TRBV7-9 and TRBJ2-7; D not certain. Germline V gene data show CDR1 as SEHNR and CDR2 as FQNEAQ (reference sequence). Trimming removed 4 bases from V and 0 bases from J, with 4 bases in between. This CDR3 is built from 12 residues. DNA for the CDR3: TGTGCCAGCAGCTCCGTCTCCTACGAGCAGTACTTC. This codes for CASSSVSYEQYF. The whole variable domain, remainder taken from reference TRBV7-9 and TRBJ2-7, is DTGVSQNPRHKITKRGQNVTFRCDPISEHNRLYWYRQTLGQGPEFLTYFQNEAQLEKSRLLSDRFSAERPKGSFSTLEIQRTEQGDSAMYLCASSSVSYEQYFGPGTRLTVT.

The chain is built from TRBV4-3 and TRBJ2-3; unclear D gene. Germline loops: CDR1 LGHNA, CDR2 YSLEER. The germline V and J ends were trimmed by 0 bases and 2 bases, with 6 bases remaining between them. The CDR3 consists of 14 residues. The CDR3 loop is CASSQDVFTDTQYF. The CDR3 bases are TGCGCCAGCAGCCAAGATGTGTTCACAGATACGCAGTATTTT.

The chain has TRBV5-1 and TRBJ2-7; the D gene is possibly TRBD2 (5 bases). Per germline, CDR1 SGHRS and CDR2 YFSETQ. V gave up 4 bases and J gave up 3 bases, with 14 bases separating them. The CDR3 has 14 residues. This chain's CDR3 is CASSILGRRYEQYF. The CDR3 DNA is TGCGCCAGCAGCATACTAGGACGGCGCTACGAGCAGTACTTC.

Of note for this clone: Possible read error: a much larger clone is one base away. The sample holds other DNA sequences that translate to the same CDR3. The chain has TRBV9 and TRBJ2-7; 10 positions agree with TRBD1. After removal of 3 bases from V and 4 bases from J, the junction contained 1 base not matched to a gene. Germline CDR1 SGDLS, CDR2 YYNGEE. CDR3 length equals 13 residues. In DNA form, the CDR3 reads TGTGCCAGCAGCGGACAGGGGGCTTACGAGCAGTACTTC. It translates to CASSGQGAYEQYF.